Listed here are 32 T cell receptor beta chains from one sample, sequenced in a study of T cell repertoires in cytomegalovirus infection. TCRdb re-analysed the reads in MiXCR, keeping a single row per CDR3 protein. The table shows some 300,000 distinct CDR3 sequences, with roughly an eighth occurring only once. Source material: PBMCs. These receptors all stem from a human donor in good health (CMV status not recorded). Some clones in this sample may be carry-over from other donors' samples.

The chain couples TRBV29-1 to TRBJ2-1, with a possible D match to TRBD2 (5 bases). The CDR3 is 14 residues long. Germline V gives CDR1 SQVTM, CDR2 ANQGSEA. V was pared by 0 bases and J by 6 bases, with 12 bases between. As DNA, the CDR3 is TGCAGCGTTGAAGAGGGTACTAGGGCCAATGAGCAGTTCTTC. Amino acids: CSVEEGTRANEQFF.

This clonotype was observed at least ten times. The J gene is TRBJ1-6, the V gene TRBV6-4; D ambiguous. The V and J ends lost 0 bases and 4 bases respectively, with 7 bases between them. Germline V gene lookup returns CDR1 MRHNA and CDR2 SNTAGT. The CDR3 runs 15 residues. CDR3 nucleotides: TGTGCCAGCAGTGACTCTACAGAATATAATTCACCCCTCCACTTT. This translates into CASSDSTEYNSPLHF.

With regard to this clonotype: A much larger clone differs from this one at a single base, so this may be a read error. The CDR3 here is CASSVGLGVTETQYF. The CDR3 bases are TGTGCCAGCAGTGTCGGACTAGGGGTAACAGAGACCCAGTACTTC. V gene TRBV12-3 or TRBV12-4 combines with J gene TRBJ2-5; 7 bases match TRBD2. Losses at the gene ends were 5 bases for V and 4 bases for J; bases not matched to a gene: 10. This CDR3 comprises 15 residues.

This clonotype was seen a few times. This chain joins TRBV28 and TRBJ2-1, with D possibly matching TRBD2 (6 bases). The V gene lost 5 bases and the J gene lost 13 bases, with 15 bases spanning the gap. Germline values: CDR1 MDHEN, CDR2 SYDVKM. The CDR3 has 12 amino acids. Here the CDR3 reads CASSPIRGLQFF. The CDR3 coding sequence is TGTGCCAGCAGTCCAATCCGGGGACTCCAGTTCTTC.

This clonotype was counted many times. CDR3 coding DNA: TGTGCCAGCAACCCTAGTGGGAGGCCCACAGATACGCAGTATTTT. It yields the protein CASNPSGRPTDTQYF. The rearrangement uses TRBV28 and TRBJ2-3; maybe TRBD2 (6 bases). Germline V CDR1 and CDR2: MDHEN, SYDVKM. Between the trimmed V and J ends, which lost 7 bases and 2 bases, there was a span of 16 bases. The length of the CDR3 is 15 residues.

The CDR3 coding sequence is TGCAGCGTTCGAAGATCCTACGAGCAGTACTTC. It specifies CSVRRSYEQYF. This rearrangement joins TRBV29-1 to TRBJ2-7; D is ambiguous. V was clipped by 5 bases and J by 1 base, with 6 bases between them. Germline CDR1 reads SQVTM; CDR2 reads ANQGSEA. The CDR3 spans 11 residues.

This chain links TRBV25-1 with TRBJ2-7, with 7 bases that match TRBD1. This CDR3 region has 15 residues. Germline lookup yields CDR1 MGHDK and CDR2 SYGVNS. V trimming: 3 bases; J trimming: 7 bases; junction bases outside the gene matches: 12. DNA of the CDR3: TGTGCCAGCAGTGATACCGCCACAGGGGTGGAGGAGCAGTACTTC. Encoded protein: CASSDTATGVEEQYF.

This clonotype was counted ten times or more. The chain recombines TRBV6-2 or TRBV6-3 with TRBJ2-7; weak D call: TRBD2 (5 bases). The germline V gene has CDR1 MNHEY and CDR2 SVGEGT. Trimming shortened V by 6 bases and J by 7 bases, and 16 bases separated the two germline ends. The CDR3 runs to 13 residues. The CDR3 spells CASSGLSWWEQYF. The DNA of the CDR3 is TGTGCCAGCAGCGGACTCTCCTGGTGGGAGCAGTACTTC.

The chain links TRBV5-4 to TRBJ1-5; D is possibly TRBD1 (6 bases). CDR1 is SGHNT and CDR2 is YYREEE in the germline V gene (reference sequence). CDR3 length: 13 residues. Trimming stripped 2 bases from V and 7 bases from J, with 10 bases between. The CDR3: CASSFGGLQPQHF. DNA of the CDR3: TGTGCCAGCAGCTTTGGGGGGCTCCAGCCCCAGCATTTT.

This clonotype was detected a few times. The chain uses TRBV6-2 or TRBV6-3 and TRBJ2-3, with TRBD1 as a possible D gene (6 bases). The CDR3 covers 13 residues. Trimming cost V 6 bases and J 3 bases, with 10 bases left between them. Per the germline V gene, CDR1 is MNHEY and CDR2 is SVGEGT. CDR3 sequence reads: CASRNQGTDTQYF. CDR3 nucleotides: TGTGCCAGCAGAAACCAGGGGACAGATACGCAGTATTTT.

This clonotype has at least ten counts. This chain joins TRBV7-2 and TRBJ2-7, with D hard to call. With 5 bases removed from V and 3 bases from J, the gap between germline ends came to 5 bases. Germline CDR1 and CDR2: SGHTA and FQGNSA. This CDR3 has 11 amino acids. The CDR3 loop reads CASSRNYEQYF. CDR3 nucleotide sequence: TGTGCCAGCAGCAGAAACTACGAGCAGTACTTC. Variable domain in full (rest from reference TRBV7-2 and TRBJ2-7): GAGVSQSPSNKVTEKGKDVELRCDPISGHTALYWYRQSLGQGLEFLIYFQGNSAPDKSGLPSDRFSAERTGGSVSTLTIQRTQQEDSAVYLCASSRNYEQYFGPGTRLTVT.

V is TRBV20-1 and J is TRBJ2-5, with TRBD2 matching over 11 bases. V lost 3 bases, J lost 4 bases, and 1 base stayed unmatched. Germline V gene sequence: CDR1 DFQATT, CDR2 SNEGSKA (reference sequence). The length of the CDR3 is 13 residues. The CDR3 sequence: CSASGLAGETQYF. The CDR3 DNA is TGCAGTGCTAGTGGACTAGCGGGAGAGACCCAGTACTTC.

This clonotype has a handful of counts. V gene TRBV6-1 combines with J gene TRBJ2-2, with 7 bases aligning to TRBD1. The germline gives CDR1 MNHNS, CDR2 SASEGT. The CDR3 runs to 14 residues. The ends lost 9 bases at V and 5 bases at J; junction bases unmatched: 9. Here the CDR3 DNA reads TGTGCCAGTGGACAGGATCGTTGGACCGGGGAGCTGTTTTTT. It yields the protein CASGQDRWTGELFF.

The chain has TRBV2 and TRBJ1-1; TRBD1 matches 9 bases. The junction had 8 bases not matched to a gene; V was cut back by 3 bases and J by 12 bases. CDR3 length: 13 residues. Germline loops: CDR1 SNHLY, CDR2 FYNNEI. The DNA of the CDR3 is TGTGCCAGCAGTGAGTTCGGGACAGGGAGATCTTTCTTT. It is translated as CASSEFGTGRSFF.

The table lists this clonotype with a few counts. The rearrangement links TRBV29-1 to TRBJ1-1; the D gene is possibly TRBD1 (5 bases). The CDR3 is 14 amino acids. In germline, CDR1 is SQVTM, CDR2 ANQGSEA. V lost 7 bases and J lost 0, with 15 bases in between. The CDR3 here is CSASGRAMNTEAFF. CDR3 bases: TGCAGCGCCTCGGGCAGGGCTATGAACACTGAAGCTTTCTTT.

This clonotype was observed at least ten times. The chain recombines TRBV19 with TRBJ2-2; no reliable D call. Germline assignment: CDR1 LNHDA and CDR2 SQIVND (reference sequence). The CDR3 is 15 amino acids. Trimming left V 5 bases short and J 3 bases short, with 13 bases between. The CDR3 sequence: CASSGEQLHTGELFF. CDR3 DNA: TGTGCCAGTAGTGGTGAGCAACTTCACACCGGGGAGCTGTTTTTT.

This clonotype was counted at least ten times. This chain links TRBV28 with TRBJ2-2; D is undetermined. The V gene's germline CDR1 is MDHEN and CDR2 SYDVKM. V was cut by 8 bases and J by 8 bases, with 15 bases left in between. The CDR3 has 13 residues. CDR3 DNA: TGTGCCAGCTCGGACGGCACCACGGGGGAGCTGTTTTTT. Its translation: CASSDGTTGELFF.

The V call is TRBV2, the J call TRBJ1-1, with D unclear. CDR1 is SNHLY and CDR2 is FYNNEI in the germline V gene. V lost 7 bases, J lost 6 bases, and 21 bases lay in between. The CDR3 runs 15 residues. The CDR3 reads CASTLQAGETAEAFF. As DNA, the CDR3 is TGTGCCAGCACGCTCCAGGCGGGAGAGACGGCTGAAGCTTTCTTT.

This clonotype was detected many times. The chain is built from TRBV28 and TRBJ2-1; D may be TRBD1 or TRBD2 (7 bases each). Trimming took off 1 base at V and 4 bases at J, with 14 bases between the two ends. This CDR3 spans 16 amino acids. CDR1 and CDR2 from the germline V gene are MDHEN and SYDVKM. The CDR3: CASSLFGQGGYNEQFF. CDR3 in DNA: TGTGCCAGCAGTTTATTTGGGCAGGGGGGGTACAATGAGCAGTTCTTC.

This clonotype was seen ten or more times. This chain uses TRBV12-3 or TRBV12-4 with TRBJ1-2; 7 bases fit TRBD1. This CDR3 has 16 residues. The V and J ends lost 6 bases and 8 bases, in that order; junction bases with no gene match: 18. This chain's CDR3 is CASRLGRDSLGGGYTF. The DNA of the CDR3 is TGTGCCAGCAGATTGGGTCGGGACAGCCTCGGGGGGGGCTACACCTTC.

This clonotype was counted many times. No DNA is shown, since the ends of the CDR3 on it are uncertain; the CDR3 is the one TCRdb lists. CDR3 in amino acids: CISVSEARTGGTEAFF. V usage is TRBV7-5 and J usage is TRBJ1-1; TRBD1, the table's D call, was not compared with the DNA. TRBV7-5 is a pseudogene segment. Including both end residues, the CDR3 is 16 amino acids long.

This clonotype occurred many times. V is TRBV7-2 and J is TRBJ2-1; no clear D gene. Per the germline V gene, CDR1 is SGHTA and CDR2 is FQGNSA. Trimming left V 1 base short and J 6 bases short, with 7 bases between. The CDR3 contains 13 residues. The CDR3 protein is CASSLVSLNEQFF. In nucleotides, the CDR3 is TGTGCCAGCAGCTTAGTCTCCCTCAATGAGCAGTTCTTC. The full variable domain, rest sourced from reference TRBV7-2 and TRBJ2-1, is GAGVSQSPSNKVTEKGKDVELRCDPISGHTALYWYRQSLGQGLEFLIYFQGNSAPDKSGLPSDRFSAERTGGSVSTLTIQRTQQEDSAVYLCASSLVSLNEQFFGPGTRLTVL.

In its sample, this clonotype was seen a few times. The CDR3 spells CSSRGSYNEQFF. The CDR3 DNA is TGCAGCTCTCGGGGCTCCTACAATGAGCAGTTCTTC. V is TRBV29-1 and J is TRBJ2-1; TRBD2 might be the D (5 bases). The CDR3 sequence is 12 residues long. The V end lost 8 bases, the J end lost 0 bases, and 8 bases lay between the germline ends. Germline values: CDR1 SQVTM, CDR2 ANQGSEA.

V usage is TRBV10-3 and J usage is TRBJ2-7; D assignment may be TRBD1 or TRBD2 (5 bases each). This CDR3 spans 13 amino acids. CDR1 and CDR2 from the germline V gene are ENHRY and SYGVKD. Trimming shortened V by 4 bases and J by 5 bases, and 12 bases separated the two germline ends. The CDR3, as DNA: TGTGCCATCAGTGTCGGGGACGGAGACGAGCAGTACTTC. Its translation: CAISVGDGDEQYF.

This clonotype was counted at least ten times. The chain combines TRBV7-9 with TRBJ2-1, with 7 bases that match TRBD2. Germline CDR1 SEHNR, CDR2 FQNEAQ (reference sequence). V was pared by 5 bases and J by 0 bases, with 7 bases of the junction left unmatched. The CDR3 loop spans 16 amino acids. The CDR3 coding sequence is TGTGCCAGCAGCCGCGTAGCGGGCAGCTCCTACAATGAGCAGTTCTTC. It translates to CASSRVAGSSYNEQFF.

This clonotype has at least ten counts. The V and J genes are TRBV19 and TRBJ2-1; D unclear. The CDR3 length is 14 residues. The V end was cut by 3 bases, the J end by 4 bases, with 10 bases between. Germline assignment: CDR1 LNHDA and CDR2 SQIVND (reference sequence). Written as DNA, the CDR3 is TGTGCCAGTAGTATCGTTGCAGGTTACAATGAGCAGTTCTTC. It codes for CASSIVAGYNEQFF.

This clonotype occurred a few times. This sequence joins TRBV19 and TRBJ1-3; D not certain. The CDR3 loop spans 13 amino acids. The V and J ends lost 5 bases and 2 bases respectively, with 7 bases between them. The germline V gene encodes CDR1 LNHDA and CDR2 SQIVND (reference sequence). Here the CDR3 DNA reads TGTGCCAGTAGTGCCACCACTGGAAACACCATATATTTT. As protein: CASSATTGNTIYF.

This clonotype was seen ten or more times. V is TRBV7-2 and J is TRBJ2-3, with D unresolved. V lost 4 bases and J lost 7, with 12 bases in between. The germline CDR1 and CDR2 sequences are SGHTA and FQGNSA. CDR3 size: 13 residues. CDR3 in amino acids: CASSSPAEHTQYF. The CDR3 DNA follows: TGTGCCAGCAGCTCTCCGGCGGAGCATACGCAGTATTTT.

The CDR3 DNA is TGCAGCGTTGAAAAGGACTTGAACACCGGGGAGCTGTTTTTT. Its protein product is CSVEKDLNTGELFF. The rearrangement joins TRBV29-1 to TRBJ2-2; TRBD2 is a possible D gene (5 bases). Germline V gene sequence: CDR1 SQVTM, CDR2 ANQGSEA. There are 14 residues in the CDR3. V lost 2 bases, J lost 1 base, and 8 bases lay in between.

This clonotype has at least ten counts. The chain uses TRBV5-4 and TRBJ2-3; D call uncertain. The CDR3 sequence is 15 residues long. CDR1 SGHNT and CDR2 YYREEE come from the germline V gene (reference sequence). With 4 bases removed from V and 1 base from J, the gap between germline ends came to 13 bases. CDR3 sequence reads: CASSTMTKRTDTQYF. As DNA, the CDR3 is TGTGCCAGCAGCACGATGACAAAACGCACAGATACGCAGTATTTT.

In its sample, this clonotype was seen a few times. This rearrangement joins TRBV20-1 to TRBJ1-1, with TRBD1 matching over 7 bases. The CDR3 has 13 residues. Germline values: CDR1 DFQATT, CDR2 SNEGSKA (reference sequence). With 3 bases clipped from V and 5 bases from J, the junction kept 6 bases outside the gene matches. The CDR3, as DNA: TGCAGTGCTAGGACAGGGAGAGGTACTGAAGCTTTCTTT. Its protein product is CSARTGRGTEAFF.

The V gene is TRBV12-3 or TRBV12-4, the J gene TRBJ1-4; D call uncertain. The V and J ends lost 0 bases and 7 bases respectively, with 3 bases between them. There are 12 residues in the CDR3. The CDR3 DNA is TGTGCCAGCAGTTTAGCGACTGAAAAACTGTTTTTT. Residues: CASSLATEKLFF.